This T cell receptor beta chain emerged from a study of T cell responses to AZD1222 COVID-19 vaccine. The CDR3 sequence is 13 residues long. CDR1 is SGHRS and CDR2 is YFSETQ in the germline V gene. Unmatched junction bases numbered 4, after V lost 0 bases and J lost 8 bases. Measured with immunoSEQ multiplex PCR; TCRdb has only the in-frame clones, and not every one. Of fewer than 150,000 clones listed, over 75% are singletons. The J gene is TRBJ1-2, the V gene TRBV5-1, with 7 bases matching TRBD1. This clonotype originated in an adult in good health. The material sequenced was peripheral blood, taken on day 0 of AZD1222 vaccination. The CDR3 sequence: CASSLGEGAGYTF. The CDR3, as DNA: TGCGCCAGCAGCTTGGGCGAGGGGGCAGGCTACACCTTC. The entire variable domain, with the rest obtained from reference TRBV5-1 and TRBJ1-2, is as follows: KAGVTQTPRYLIKTRGQQVTLSCSPISGHRSVSWYQQTPGQGLQFLFEYFSETQRNKGNFPGRFSGRQFSNSRSEMNVSTLELGDSALYLCASSLGEGAGYTFGSGTRLTVV.